Each of the 12 T cell receptor beta chains below was sequenced from the same sample in a study of T cell responses to AZD1222 COVID-19 vaccine. Sequencing was performed with immunoSEQ multiplex PCR; in TCRdb, only in-frame clones are kept and a portion is missing. The sample yields roughly 120,000 clones, approximately 90% seen once. The sample consisted of peripheral blood, taken 28 days after the second AZD1222 dose. The receptor source for this set is an adult who received the AZD1222 COVID-19 vaccine.

The chain joins TRBV27 to TRBJ2-2; D remains unclear. V was shortened by 3 bases and J by 2 bases, with 7 bases between the two germline ends. The CDR3 runs 14 residues. CDR1 MNHEY and CDR2 SMNVEV come from the germline V gene (reference sequence). CDR3 sequence (DNA): TGTGCCAGCAGTTTGTACAAAAACACCGGGGAGCTGTTTTTT. Its translation: CASSLYKNTGELFF.

The CDR3 bases are TGCGCCAGCAGCTTGGCCAGTACCTACGAGCAGTACTTC. Translated: CASSLASTYEQYF. V and J are TRBV5-1 and TRBJ2-7; no firm D call. The germline V gene encodes CDR1 SGHRS and CDR2 YFSETQ. Trimming removed 0 bases at V and 2 bases at J, with 6 bases between. The CDR3 extends over 13 amino acids.

V gene TRBV6-5 combines with J gene TRBJ2-7, with TRBD2 matching 10 bases. The CDR3 runs 14 residues. With V trimmed by 6 bases and J by 3 bases, 5 bases remained unmatched. CDR1 and CDR2 (germline): MNHEY, SVGAGI. CDR3: CASSSSGSDYEQYF. The CDR3 coding sequence is TGTGCCAGCAGCTCTAGCGGGAGTGACTACGAGCAGTACTTC.

The gene calls are TRBV5-6 and TRBJ1-1, with TRBD1 matching 8 bases. The CDR3 extends over 16 amino acids. Losses at the gene ends were 5 bases for V and 0 bases for J; bases not matched to a gene: 9. Germline lookup yields CDR1 SGHDT and CDR2 YYEEEE. The DNA of the CDR3 is TGTGCCAGCAGAGTCTGGACAGGGTACGTGAACACTGAAGCTTTCTTT. It translates to CASRVWTGYVNTEAFF.

Regarding this clone: One end of the junction fails to match germline, which may point to a read error. The chain employs TRBV28 and TRBJ2-7, with 7 positions matching TRBD1. The CDR3 has 13 amino acids. The germline gives CDR1 MDHEN, CDR2 SYDVKM. CDR3 nucleotide sequence: TGTGCCAGCACCCAGAGGGGGCTATCCTACGGGGACTTC. It yields the protein CASTQRGLSYGDF.

The rearrangement links TRBV3-1 (or the pseudogene TRBV3-2) to TRBJ2-1; D not certain. The V and J ends lost 5 bases and 10 bases respectively, with 12 bases between them. CDR1 and CDR2 (germline): LGHDT, YNNKEL (reference sequence). CDR3 length: 12 residues. The CDR3 region has the DNA TGTGCCAGCAGCGTGGGTCCGAGGGAGCAGTTCTTC. This sequence encodes CASSVGPREQFF.

The chain couples TRBV6-1 to TRBJ1-5; 9 nucleotides agree with TRBD1. J gave up 5 bases and V 3 bases, and 8 bases lay outside the gene matches. Germline V lookup: CDR1 MNHNS, CDR2 SASEGT. The CDR3 extends over 16 amino acids. The CDR3 bases are TGTGCCAGCAGTGATGAAAGGTGGGACAGGGATCAGCCCCAGCATTTT. Residues: CASSDERWDRDQPQHF.

The J gene is TRBJ2-1, the V gene TRBV4-1, with 11 bases that match TRBD2. The CDR3 spans 16 residues. From germline, CDR1 is MGHRA and CDR2 YSYEKL. With 3 bases clipped from V and 12 bases from J, the junction kept 13 bases outside the gene matches. CDR3 residues: CASSQMGGSGRELQFF. The CDR3 bases are TGCGCCAGCAGCCAGATGGGGGGTAGCGGGAGGGAGTTGCAGTTCTTC.

The V call is TRBV28, the J call TRBJ2-1, with D possibly matching TRBD2 (5 bases). Germline values: CDR1 MDHEN, CDR2 SYDVKM. The CDR3 length is 13 residues. Trimming removed 6 bases from V and 7 bases from J, with 13 bases in between. This chain's CDR3 is CASSLAGQNEQFF. The CDR3 DNA sequence: TGTGCCAGCAGCCTGGCGGGCCAGAATGAGCAGTTCTTC.

In nucleotides, the CDR3 is TGTGCCAGCAGTTACCTGGGACAGCCCAATGAGCAGTTCTTC. This sequence encodes CASSYLGQPNEQFF. The V gene is TRBV6-5, the J gene TRBJ2-1, with TRBD1 identical over 7 bases. The CDR3 runs to 14 residues. After removal of 2 bases from V and 6 bases from J, the junction contained 4 bases not matched to a gene. The V gene's germline CDR1 is MNHEY and CDR2 SVGAGI.

The J gene is TRBJ2-7, the V gene TRBV11-2; D may be TRBD1 (6 bases). The CDR3 is 13 residues long. Germline V gives CDR1 SGHAT, CDR2 FQNNGV. The V gene lost 0 bases and the J gene lost 11 bases, with 14 bases spanning the gap. The CDR3 is CASSLDRTEGEYF. DNA of the CDR3: TGTGCCAGCAGCTTAGATAGGACAGAAGGGGAGTACTTC.

This CDR3 is CASSPQGENYGYTF. The CDR3 DNA follows: TGTGCCAGCAGCCCACAGGGAGAGAACTATGGCTACACCTTC. The chain employs TRBV28 and TRBJ1-2, with a possible D match to TRBD1 (6 bases). Per the germline V gene, CDR1 is MDHEN and CDR2 is SYDVKM. This CDR3 comprises 14 residues. The ends were cut back, 6 bases at V and 2 bases at J, with 13 bases in the middle.